This TCR beta chain was sequenced in a study of blood T cell repertoires in COVID-19. Study context: Collection of acute and convalescent COVID-19 samples took place in the United States, Italy and Spain. PBMCs, B-cell-depleted T cells, or T cells were the source of the cDNA or gDNA that made up the material.

Here immunoSEQ multiplex PCR was the method, and the copy in TCRdb shows in-frame clones only, minus some. The sample includes 200,000 to 250,000 clones, roughly four fifths seen only once; the top ten take 6.5% to 9%. This clone showed up just a few times. Sequencing input: peripheral blood. The sequence was collected from a woman in her 50s with acute or convalescent COVID-19.

The CDR3 DNA reads as TGTGCCAGCAGCCAATTTACTCGAAGCCCGTACAATGAGCAGTTCTTC. It specifies CASSQFTRSPYNEQFF. The V and J genes are TRBV3-1 (or the pseudogene TRBV3-2) and TRBJ2-1; no firm D call. The CDR3 extends over 16 amino acids. V was trimmed by 2 bases and J by 4 bases, leaving 15 bases between them. Looked up from germline, CDR1 is LGHDT and CDR2 is YNNKEL (reference sequence).